The present TCR beta chain was sequenced within a study of blood T cell repertoires in COVID-19. The wider study: The origin of the acute and convalescent COVID-19 samples was the United States, Italy and Spain. Nucleic acid was either cDNA or gDNA, and it came from T cells, B-cell-depleted T cells, or PBMCs.

CDR3 size: 13 residues. V shed 3 bases and J shed 5 bases, with 10 bases lying between them. Original methodology: Estimation of nucleated cell counts relied on the amplification of reference gene primers. The repertoire was sequenced with immunoSEQ multiplex PCR; TCRdb's copy has only in-frame clones and lacks some. D and trimming come from the DNA, and the V and J calls and clone size come from that table. The sample carries roughly 200,000 clones, roughly 86% recorded once. Sample: peripheral blood. The chain has TRBV12-3 or TRBV12-4 and TRBJ1-1; D is ambiguous. This TCR was recovered from a woman between 65 and 79 years old with active or convalescent COVID-19. The CDR3 region is CASSFGRETEAFF. The CDR3 DNA reads as TGTGCCAGCAGTTTCGGCCGGGAGACTGAAGCTTTCTTT.